This T cell receptor (beta chain) derives from a study of shared clonotypes between healthy human individuals. The CDR3 contains 15 residues. V trimming: 3 bases; J trimming: 5 bases; junction bases outside the gene matches: 6. CDR1 and CDR2 (germline): LGHNA, YSLEER. Generated by immunoSEQ multiplex PCR, the TCRdb table keeps only in-frame clones and is missing some. In the table there are about 2.4 million clones, around nine tenths of which are singletons. The specimen sequenced was naive CD4+ T cells sorted from blood. Subset here: CD45RA+ positively selected. The rearrangement uses TRBV4-3 and TRBJ1-5; 8 bases are shared with TRBD1. The TCR sequence derives from a man younger than 35 in good health. CDR3 region: CASSQGTGGDQPQHF. The DNA of the CDR3 is TGCGCCAGCAGCCAGGGGACAGGAGGGGATCAGCCCCAGCATTTT.